This TCR beta chain was retrieved from a study of PD-L1 blockade in urothelial cancer. Overall study context: Patients previously received 0 to 3 chemotherapy regimens. Blood analyses occurred 3 weeks (second dose) and 6 weeks post treatment start. Whole-study findings and limits: Durable-benefit patients had greater expansion of tumor-associated blood clones at 3 weeks.

CDR3 size: 17 residues. Germline V gene data show CDR1 as SGHNT and CDR2 as YYREEE (reference sequence). The V segment lost 0 bases and the J segment 4 bases; nucleotides outside the gene matches: 6. This clone was detected only once. Its antigen is unknown. TCRdb's table, derived via immunoSEQ multiplex PCR, lists solely in-frame clones and lacks some. The sample holds 15,000 or so clones, 70% to 90% seen once. The chain employs TRBV5-4 and TRBJ2-5; 13 positions agree with TRBD2. The specimen comprised PBMCs, sampled around atezolizumab (anti-PD-L1) treatment. The clonotype comes from a man in his 70s with urothelial cancer. CDR3 region: CASSLGLAGGAGETQYF. CDR3 coding DNA: TGTGCCAGCAGCTTGGGACTAGCGGGGGGAGCAGGAGAGACCCAGTACTTC.